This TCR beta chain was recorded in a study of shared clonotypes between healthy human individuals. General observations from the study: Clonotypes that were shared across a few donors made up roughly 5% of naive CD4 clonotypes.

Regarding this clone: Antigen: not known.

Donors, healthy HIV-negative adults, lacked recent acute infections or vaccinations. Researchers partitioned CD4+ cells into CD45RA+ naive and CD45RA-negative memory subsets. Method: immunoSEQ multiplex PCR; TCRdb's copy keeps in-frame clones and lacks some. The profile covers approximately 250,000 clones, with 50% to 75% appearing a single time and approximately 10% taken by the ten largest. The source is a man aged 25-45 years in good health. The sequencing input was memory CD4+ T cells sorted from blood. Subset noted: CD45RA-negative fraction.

CDR3 in DNA: TGTGCCAGCAGCTTCTCGAGGGAGCAGTTCTTC. Amino acid sequence: CASSFSREQFF. This sequence joins TRBV5-8 and TRBJ2-1; no clear D gene. Trimming took off 2 bases at V and 10 bases at J, with 7 bases between the two ends. Germline V CDR1 and CDR2: SGHTS, YDEGEE. The CDR3 length is 11 residues. The whole variable domain, filled in from reference TRBV5-8 and TRBJ2-1, reads EAGVTQSPTHLIKTRGQQATLRCSPISGHTSVYWYQQALGLGLQFLLWYDEGEERNRGNFPPRFSGRQFPNYSSELNVNALELEDSALYLCASSFSREQFFGPGTRLTVL.